One sample yielded the 20 T cell receptor beta chains listed below, sequenced in a study of T cells in Graves' hyperthyroidism and ophthalmopathy. RNA transcripts yielded amplified TCR beta CDR3 regions. First-round RT-PCR targeting the TCR CDR3 was performed with the HTBI primer set. TCRdb independently ran MiXCR on the multiplex PCR reads; one entry per CDR3 protein. Of about 600,000 distinct CDR3 sequences detected, 16% appear once; the ten largest clones hold around 3.3%. Sequenced sample: blood. These receptors were collected from a woman aged 40 to 49 with Graves' ophthalmopathy.

There are many counts of this clonotype. This chain links TRBV2 with TRBJ1-5, with TRBD1 identical over 7 bases. Trimming cost V 3 bases and J 6 bases; bases outside gene matches: 8. The CDR3 has 15 amino acids. Germline V gene sequence: CDR1 SNHLY, CDR2 FYNNEI. Here the CDR3 DNA reads TGTGCCAGCAGTGATGTGGGAAGGGGGCCTCAGCCCCAGCATTTT. It encodes CASSDVGRGPQPQHF.

At least ten counts were recorded for this clonotype. The chain is built from TRBV3-1 and TRBJ2-1, with 7 nucleotides matching TRBD2. Unmatched junction bases numbered 9, after V lost 4 bases and J lost 6 bases. Germline V lookup: CDR1 LGHDT, CDR2 YNNKEL (reference sequence). The CDR3 length is 15 residues. The CDR3 loop reads CASSPTRAGTNEQFF. The CDR3 bases are TGTGCCAGCAGCCCGACCCGAGCGGGAACCAATGAGCAGTTCTTC.

The V call is TRBV11-3, the J call TRBJ2-1; 8 positions match TRBD2. This CDR3 comprises 15 residues. Looked up from germline, CDR1 is SGHNT and CDR2 is YENEEA. Losses at the gene ends were 6 bases for V and 4 bases for J; bases not matched to a gene: 8. This CDR3 is CASSGAGVAYNEQFF. CDR3 DNA sequence: TGTGCCAGCAGTGGAGCGGGAGTAGCTTACAATGAGCAGTTCTTC.

The chain is built from TRBV6-2 or TRBV6-3 and TRBJ2-7, with TRBD2 identical over 10 bases. Germline-derived CDR1 and CDR2 are MNHEY and SVGEGT. Germline trimming cut 0 bases from V and 5 bases from J; bases unmatched to any gene: 4. This CDR3 has 15 residues. For the CDR3, the DNA is TGTGCCAGCAGTTACTCTCTAGCGGGAGCAGACGAGCAGTACTTC. Translated, it gives CASSYSLAGADEQYF.

The V gene is TRBV12-3 or TRBV12-4, the J gene TRBJ2-1; D gene unclear. The ends were cut back, 0 bases at V and 6 bases at J, with 9 bases in the middle. The length of the CDR3 is 14 residues. The CDR3 loop reads CASSLAGFGNEQFF. The DNA of the CDR3 is TGTGCCAGCAGTTTAGCGGGGTTTGGCAATGAGCAGTTCTTC.

Ten or more counts support this clonotype. CDR3 in DNA: TGTGCCAGCAGTTACTCGAAACGGGGTTCAGAGACCCAGTACTTC. This encodes CASSYSKRGSETQYF. V is TRBV6-2 or TRBV6-3 and J is TRBJ2-5; weak D call: TRBD2 (5 bases). Germline CDR1 MNHEY, CDR2 SVGEGT. The V and J ends lost 0 bases and 4 bases respectively, with 12 bases between them. The CDR3 extends over 15 amino acids.

This clonotype was seen more than once but under ten times. The chain recombines TRBV19 with TRBJ1-1, with D unclear. The V and J ends lost 5 bases and 4 bases respectively, with 11 bases between them. CDR1 is LNHDA and CDR2 is SQIVND in the germline V gene (reference sequence). The CDR3 covers 13 residues. CDR3 nucleotides: TGTGCCAGTAGTCAACAGAGTGGCACTGAAGCTTTCTTT. Translated: CASSQQSGTEAFF.

There are many counts of this clonotype. The rearrangement links TRBV2 to TRBJ2-3; 14 positions match TRBD2. Germline CDR1 SNHLY, CDR2 FYNNEI. This CDR3 is 17 amino acids long. V was pared by 6 bases and J by 1 base, with 6 bases of the junction left unmatched. The DNA for the CDR3 is TGTGCCAGCAGGGGACTAGCGGGAGTTTTCGGCACAGATACGCAGTATTTT. Translated: CASRGLAGVFGTDTQYF.

This clonotype was seen at least ten times. The V call is TRBV7-2, the J call TRBJ2-1, with TRBD2 matching 10 bases. The CDR3 spans 18 residues. CDR1 SGHTA and CDR2 FQGNSA come from the germline V gene. J gave up 0 bases and V 0 bases, and 5 bases lay outside the gene matches. DNA for the CDR3: TGTGCCAGCAGCTTAGCCCTTAGCGGGGGGCACTCCTACAATGAGCAGTTCTTC. Its protein product is CASSLALSGGHSYNEQFF.

The chain employs TRBV2 and TRBJ1-6; no reliable D call. V lost 4 bases and J 5 bases, leaving 6 bases between the germline ends. This CDR3 is built from 13 residues. Germline-derived CDR1 and CDR2 are SNHLY and FYNNEI. CDR3 sequence reads: CASSVGDNSPLHF. The CDR3 DNA reads as TGTGCCAGCAGTGTAGGAGATAATTCACCCCTCCACTTT.

This chain uses TRBV18 with TRBJ1-6; D is unresolved. CDR3 size: 19 residues. The germline V gene has CDR1 KGHSH and CDR2 LQKENI. V dropped 3 bases and J dropped 8 bases, with 26 bases sitting between them. CDR3 sequence: CASSPRPAQSLHTDSPLHF. The CDR3 DNA follows: TGTGCCAGCTCACCCCGACCGGCCCAGTCCCTTCACACGGATTCACCCCTCCACTTT.

Ten or more counts support this clonotype. The chain employs TRBV11-2 and TRBJ1-6, with a tentative D call TRBD1 (5 bases). Trimming pared 0 bases from V and 6 bases from J, leaving 15 bases between. This CDR3 spans 17 amino acids. Germline V gene data show CDR1 as SGHAT and CDR2 as FQNNGV. CDR3 in DNA: TGTGCCAGCAGCTTAGATCGGGGTACAGGAGCTAATTCACCCCTCCACTTT. Residues: CASSLDRGTGANSPLHF. The full variable domain, rest sourced from reference TRBV11-2 and TRBJ1-6, is EAGVAQSPRYKIIEKRQSVAFWCNPISGHATLYWYQQILGQGPKLLIQFQNNGVVDDSQLPKDRFSAERLKGVDSTLKIQPAKLEDSAVYLCASSLDRGTGANSPLHFGNGTRLTVT.

This clonotype was picked up many times. J is TRBJ2-5 and V is TRBV7-9, with 10 bases identical to TRBD1. CDR1 is SEHNR, CDR2 FQNEAQ, per germline (reference sequence). There are 19 residues in the CDR3. V dropped 1 base and J dropped 5; count of bases not matched to a gene: 16. The CDR3 nucleotides read TGTGCCAGCAGCTTAGATAGCCTTTCCGGGACAGGGGTTCGGGAGACCCAGTACTTC. It translates to CASSLDSLSGTGVRETQYF.

At least ten counts were recorded for this clonotype. The chain is built from TRBV7-8 and TRBJ2-2, with D maybe TRBD2 (5 bases). Germline-derived CDR1 and CDR2 are SGHVS and FQNEAQ. The germline V and J ends were trimmed by 6 bases and 0 bases, with 8 bases remaining between them. The CDR3 spans 14 residues. The CDR3 sequence is CASRPGTNTGELFF. The CDR3 region has the DNA TGTGCCAGCAGGCCCGGGACGAACACCGGGGAGCTGTTTTTT. The full variable domain, with the rest looked up from reference TRBV7-8 and TRBJ2-2, is GAGVSQSPRYKVAKRGQDVALRCDPISGHVSLFWYQQALGQGPEFLTYFQNEAQLDKSGLPSDRFFAERPEGSVSTLKIQRTQQEDSAVYLCASRPGTNTGELFFGEGSRLTVL.

The chain links TRBV6-1 to TRBJ1-3, with no clear D. Germline V CDR1 and CDR2: MNHNS, SASEGT. CDR3 size: 15 residues. Trimming took off 2 bases at V and 3 bases at J, with 11 bases between the two ends. CDR3 nucleotide sequence: TGTGCCAGCAGTGAAAGGCAGTCGGGTGGAAACACCATATATTTT. Translated: CASSERQSGGNTIYF.

This chain uses TRBV5-1 with TRBJ2-7; 8 bases are a match to TRBD2. With 2 bases clipped from V and 7 bases from J, the junction kept 11 bases outside the gene matches. CDR3 length equals 15 residues. Germline V lookup: CDR1 SGHRS, CDR2 YFSETQ. CDR3 in amino acids: CASSLTGLELEEQYF. As DNA, the CDR3 is TGCGCCAGCAGCTTAACGGGACTAGAGCTCGAAGAGCAGTACTTC. Full variable domain (remainder filled in from reference TRBV5-1 and TRBJ2-7): KAGVTQTPRYLIKTRGQQVTLSCSPISGHRSVSWYQQTPGQGLQFLFEYFSETQRNKGNFPGRFSGRQFSNSRSEMNVSTLELGDSALYLCASSLTGLELEEQYFGPGTRLTVT.

The chain recombines TRBV6-1 with TRBJ2-1, with TRBD2 identical over 13 bases. The CDR3 has 15 amino acids. The V segment lost 5 bases and the J segment 7 bases; nucleotides outside the gene matches: 5. Germline values: CDR1 MNHNS, CDR2 SASEGT. The CDR3 region has the DNA TGTGCCAGCAGTTCCGGGACTAGCGGGAAGAATGAGCAGTTCTTC. Amino acids: CASSSGTSGKNEQFF.

This clonotype was counted only a few times. The chain couples TRBV20-1 to TRBJ1-6; D may be TRBD1 (6 bases). The V end lost 3 bases, the J end lost 6 bases, and 12 bases lay between the germline ends. CDR3 length: 14 amino acids. CDR1 and CDR2 from the germline V gene are DFQATT and SNEGSKA (reference sequence). The CDR3 region is CSASEGGRNSPLHF. The DNA of the CDR3 is TGCAGTGCTAGTGAGGGGGGCCGTAATTCACCCCTCCACTTT.

This clonotype was seen repeatedly, ten times or more. The chain carries TRBV7-8 and TRBJ2-5; a weak D match, TRBD1 (6 bases). V was cut by 5 bases and J by 2 bases, with 15 bases left in between. This CDR3 region has 15 residues. The germline CDR1 and CDR2 sequences are SGHVS and FQNEAQ. CDR3 nucleotide sequence: TGTGCCAGCAGCCTACAGGGTCGACCACAAGAGACCCAGTACTTC. As protein: CASSLQGRPQETQYF.

Turning to this clonotype: A clone one base away is much larger, so this may be a read error. The chain is built from TRBV20-1 and TRBJ1-2; D remains unclear. Germline V gene lookup returns CDR1 DFQATT and CDR2 SNEGSKA (reference sequence). The CDR3 has 11 amino acids. The CDR3 sequence: CSAARLDGYAF. In DNA, the CDR3 is TGCAGTGCTGCCCGACTTGATGGCTACGCCTTC.